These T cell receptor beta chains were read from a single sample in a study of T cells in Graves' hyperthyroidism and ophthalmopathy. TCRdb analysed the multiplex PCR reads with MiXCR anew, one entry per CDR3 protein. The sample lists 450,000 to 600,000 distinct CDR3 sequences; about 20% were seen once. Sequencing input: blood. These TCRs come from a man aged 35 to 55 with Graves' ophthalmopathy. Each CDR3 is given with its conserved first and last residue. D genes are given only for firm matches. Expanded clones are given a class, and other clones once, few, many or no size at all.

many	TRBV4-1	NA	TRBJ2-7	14	CASSQGGSSYEQYF	TGCGCCAGCAGCCAAGGAGGGAGCTCCTACGAGCAGTACTTC
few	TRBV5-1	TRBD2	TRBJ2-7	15	CASSPAGGHINEQYF	TGCGCCAGCAGCCCAGCGGGGGGGCATATAAACGAGCAGTACTTC
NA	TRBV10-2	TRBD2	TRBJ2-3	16	CASSDGGGTSGSTQYF	TGCGCCAGCAGTGACGGGGGGGGGACTAGCGGGAGTACGCAGTATTTT
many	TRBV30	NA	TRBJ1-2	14	CAWSREGPAYGYTF	TGTGCCTGGAGTCGCGAGGGACCTGCATATGGCTACACCTTC
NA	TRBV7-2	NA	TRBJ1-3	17	CASRPWGGLNSGNTIYF	TGTGCCAGCCGCCCCTGGGGGGGATTAAACTCTGGAAACACCATATATTTT
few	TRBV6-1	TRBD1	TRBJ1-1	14	CASSGTGMNTEAFF	TGTGCCAGCAGCGGGACAGGAATGAACACTGAAGCTTTCTTT
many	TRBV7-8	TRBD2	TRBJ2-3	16	CASSSGLAGDTDTQYF	TGTGCCAGCAGCTCCGGACTAGCGGGGGATACAGATACGCAGTATTTT
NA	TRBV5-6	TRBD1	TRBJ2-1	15	CASSETGGPHNEQFF	TGTGCCAGCAGCGAGACAGGGGGCCCCCACAATGAGCAGTTCTTC
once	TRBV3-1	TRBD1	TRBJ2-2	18	CASSHVPGQGAGTGELFF	TGTGCCAGCAGCCACGTCCCGGGACAGGGGGCCGGCACCGGGGAGCTGTTTTTT
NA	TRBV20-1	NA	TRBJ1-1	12	CSARRTRTEAFF	TGCAGTGCTAGACGGACTAGGACTGAAGCTTTCTTT
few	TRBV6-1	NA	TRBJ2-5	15	CASRLEGRLQETQYF	TGTGCCAGCAGACTGGAGGGCAGACTCCAAGAGACCCAGTACTTC
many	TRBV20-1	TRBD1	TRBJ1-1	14	CSAREGGGSTEAFF	TGCAGTGCTAGAGAAGGAGGGGGCTCGACTGAAGCTTTCTTT
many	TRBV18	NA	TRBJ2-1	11	CASSPRDEQFF	TGTGCCAGCTCACCTCGCGATGAGCAGTTCTTC
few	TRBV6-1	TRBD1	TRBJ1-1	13	CASWGQGNTEAFF	TGTGCCAGCTGGGGACAGGGGAACACTGAAGCTTTCTTT
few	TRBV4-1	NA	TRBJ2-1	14	CASSQETSLNEQFF	TGCGCCAGCAGCCAAGAAACTAGCTTGAATGAGCAGTTCTTC
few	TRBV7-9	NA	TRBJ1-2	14	CASSLPDSFGGYTF	TGTGCCAGCAGCCTACCGGACAGTTTTGGAGGCTACACCTTC
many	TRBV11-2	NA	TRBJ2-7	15	CASSLGSRSGDEQYF	TGTGCCAGCAGCTTAGGGTCCCGGTCCGGGGACGAGCAGTACTTC
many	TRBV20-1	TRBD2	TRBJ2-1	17	CSARDTGSGTRYNEQFF	TGCAGTGCTAGAGATACGGGGAGTGGGACTAGGTACAATGAGCAGTTCTTC
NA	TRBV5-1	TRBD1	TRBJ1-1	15	CASSLIDRVYTEAFF	TGCGCCAGCAGCTTGATAGACAGGGTTTACACTGAAGCTTTCTTT
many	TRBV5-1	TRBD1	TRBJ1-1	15	CASSSGQGKNTEAFF	TGCGCCAGCAGCTCGGGACAGGGGAAAAATACTGAAGCTTTCTTT
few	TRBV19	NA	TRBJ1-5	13	CASSIRGGQPQHF	TGTGCCAGTAGTATAAGGGGTGGTCAGCCCCAGCATTTT
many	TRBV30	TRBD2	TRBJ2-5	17	CAWSYGGASGLQETQYF	TGTGCCTGGAGTTACGGCGGGGCTAGCGGCCTGCAAGAGACCCAGTACTTC
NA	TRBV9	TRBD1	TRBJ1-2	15	CASSVTGAATYGYTF	TGTGCCAGCAGCGTTACAGGGGCCGCGACTTATGGCTACACCTTC
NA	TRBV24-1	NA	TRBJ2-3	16	CATSDRSRASTDTQYF	TGTGCCACCAGTGACCGTTCCAGGGCCAGCACAGATACGCAGTATTTT
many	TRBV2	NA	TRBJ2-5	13	CASSRDAGEAQYF	TGTGCCAGCAGTAGGGACGCCGGGGAGGCCCAGTACTTC
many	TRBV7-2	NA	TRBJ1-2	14	CASSPMTANYGYTF	TGTGCCAGCAGCCCAATGACGGCTAACTATGGCTACACCTTC
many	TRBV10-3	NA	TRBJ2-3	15	CAISALAGPTDTQYF	TGTGCCATCAGTGCTTTGGCGGGGCCTACAGATACGCAGTATTTT
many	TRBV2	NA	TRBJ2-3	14	CASRERRSTDTQYF	TGTGCCAGCAGGGAGCGTAGAAGCACAGATACGCAGTATTTT
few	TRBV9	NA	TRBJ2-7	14	CASSVASNGREQYF	TGTGCCAGCAGCGTAGCTAGTAATGGCCGCGAGCAGTACTTC
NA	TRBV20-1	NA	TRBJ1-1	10	CSAGNTEAFF	TGCAGTGCAGGGAACACTGAAGCTTTCTTT
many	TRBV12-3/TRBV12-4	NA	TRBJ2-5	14	CASSEGHLRETQYF	TGTGCCAGCAGTGAGGGACATCTCCGGGAGACCCAGTACTTC
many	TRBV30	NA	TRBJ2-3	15	CAWMRAEPRTDTQYF	TGTGCCTGGATGAGGGCGGAGCCTCGCACAGATACGCAGTATTTT
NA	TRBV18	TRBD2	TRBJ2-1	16	CASSNLGGPRVYEQFF	TGTGCCAGCTCAAACCTGGGAGGGCCGAGAGTTTATGAGCAGTTCTTC
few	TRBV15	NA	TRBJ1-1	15	CATSIPGGWGTEAFF	TGTGCCACCAGCATTCCAGGAGGCTGGGGGACTGAAGCTTTCTTT
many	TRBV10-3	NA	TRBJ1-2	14	CAISSTQGRNGYTF	TGTGCCATCAGTTCTACTCAAGGCAGGAATGGCTACACCTTC
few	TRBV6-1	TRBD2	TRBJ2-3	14	CASKPGLATDTQYF	TGTGCCAGCAAACCGGGACTAGCAACAGATACGCAGTATTTT
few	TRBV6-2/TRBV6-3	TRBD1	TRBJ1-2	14	CASSGQGTNYGYTF	TGTGCCAGCAGTGGACAGGGGACGAACTATGGCTACACCTTC
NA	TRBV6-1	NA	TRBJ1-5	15	CASRPGQHSNQPQHF	TGTGCCAGCAGACCCGGACAGCATAGCAATCAGCCCCAGCATTTT
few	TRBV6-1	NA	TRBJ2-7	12	CASSRSSPEQYF	TGTGCCAGCAGTCGAAGTAGCCCCGAGCAGTACTTC
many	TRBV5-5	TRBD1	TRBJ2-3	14	CASSTGDGTDTQYF	TGTGCCAGCAGCACAGGGGATGGCACAGATACGCAGTATTTT
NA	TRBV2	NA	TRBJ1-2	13	CASSENLNYGYTF	TGTGCCAGCAGTGAAAATCTTAATTATGGCTACACCTTC
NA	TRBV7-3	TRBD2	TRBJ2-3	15	CASSLRGGFTDTQYF	TGTGCCAGCAGCTTACGCGGGGGGTTCACAGATACGCAGTATTTT
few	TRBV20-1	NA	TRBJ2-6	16	CSARDHSSSGANVLTF	TGCAGTGCTAGAGACCACAGTAGCTCTGGGGCCAACGTCCTGACTTTC
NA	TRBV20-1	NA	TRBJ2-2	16	CSARVSQIANTGELFF	TGCAGTGCTAGAGTATCCCAGATTGCGAACACCGGGGAGCTGTTTTTT
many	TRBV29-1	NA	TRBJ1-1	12	CSAQGMNTEAFF	TGCAGCGCACAGGGAATGAACACTGAAGCTTTCTTT
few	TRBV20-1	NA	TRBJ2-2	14	CSAVQRTDGGELFF	TGCAGTGCGGTCCAGAGGACGGACGGCGGGGAGCTGTTTTTT
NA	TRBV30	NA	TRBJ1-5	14	CAWSVLRGAQPQHF	TGTGCCTGGAGTGTGTTAAGGGGGGCCCAGCCCCAGCATTTT
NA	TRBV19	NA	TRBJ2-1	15	CASSMTGVSYNEQFF	TGTGCCAGTAGTATGACGGGAGTCTCCTACAATGAGCAGTTCTTC
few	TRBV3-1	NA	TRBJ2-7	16	CASSHPRRGPSYEQYF	TGTGCCAGCAGCCATCCACGACGAGGACCTTCCTACGAGCAGTACTTC
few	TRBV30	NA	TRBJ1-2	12	CAWSPGHYGYTF	TGTGCCTGGAGTCCGGGACACTATGGCTACACCTTC
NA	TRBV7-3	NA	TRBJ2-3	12	CASSPNSDTQYF	TGTGCCAGCAGCCCGAACTCAGATACGCAGTATTTT
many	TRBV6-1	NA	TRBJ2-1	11	CASSISNEQFF	TGTGCCAGCAGCATTTCCAATGAGCAGTTCTTC
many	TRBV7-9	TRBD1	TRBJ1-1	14	CASSPDIQGAQAFF	TGTGCCAGCAGCCCAGACATACAGGGGGCACAAGCTTTCTTT
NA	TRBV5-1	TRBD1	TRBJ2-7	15	CASSLQGALIYEQYF	TGCGCCAGCAGCTTGCAGGGGGCGCTTATCTACGAGCAGTACTTC
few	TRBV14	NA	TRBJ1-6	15	CASSARGPSGSPLHF	TGTGCCAGCAGCGCCAGAGGGCCTAGCGGTTCACCCCTCCACTTT
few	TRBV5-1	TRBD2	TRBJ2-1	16	CASSMLGGDSYNEQFF	TGCGCCAGCAGTATGCTCGGGGGGGACTCCTACAATGAGCAGTTCTTC
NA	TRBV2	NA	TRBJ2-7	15	CASSENGGGGDEQYF	TGTGCCAGCAGTGAAAACGGGGGTGGCGGGGACGAGCAGTACTTC
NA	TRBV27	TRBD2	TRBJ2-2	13	CASRTGGVGELFF	TGTGCCAGCAGGACCGGGGGGGTCGGGGAGCTGTTTTTT
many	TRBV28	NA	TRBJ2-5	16	CASSLADRTVQETQYF	TGTGCCAGCAGTTTAGCAGATCGGACAGTACAAGAGACCCAGTACTTC
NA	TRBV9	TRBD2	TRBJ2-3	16	CASSVGRGGSPDTQYF	TGTGCCAGCAGCGTAGGGCGGGGGGGATCCCCAGATACGCAGTATTTT